This is a list of T cell receptor beta chains from one sample in a study of T-cell memory formation after mild COVID-19. TCRdb re-called the 5' RACE reads through MiXCR, storing one row per CDR3 protein. This table has around 340,000 distinct CDR3 sequences, approximately 15% appearing once. Sequenced: PBMCs or a T cell subset sorted from them (not recorded which). The receptors were sampled from a man between 18 and 35 years old who had mild COVID-19 (a few samples of this study predate the infection). Cell type and time point are not known. CDR3s include the opening cysteine and the closing phenylalanine or tryptophan. A D gene is named only where the DNA matches it firmly. Size tells how often a clone was seen (once, few, many) or the class of an expanded clone, and some rows leave it out.

size: few; J: TRBJ2-3; D: NA; V: TRBV7-2; DNA: TGTGCCAGCAGCTTAGCGCCGTGGGGCAGCACAGATACGCAGTATTTT; CDR3: CASSLAPWGSTDTQYF
size: few; J: TRBJ2-4; D: TRBD1; V: TRBV7-3; DNA: TGTGCCAGCAGCCTAGGGACAGCCAACGGCATTCAGTACTTC; CDR3: CASSLGTANGIQYF
size: few; J: TRBJ2-3; D: NA; V: TRBV11-2; DNA: TGTGCCAGCAGCACAGGGAGGGAAGATACGCAGTATTTT; CDR3: CASSTGREDTQYF
size: NA; J: TRBJ2-7; D: NA; V: TRBV6-5; DNA: TGTGCCAGCAGTCGTGACAGCCCCTCTGAGCAGTACTTC; CDR3: CASSRDSPSEQYF
size: NA; J: TRBJ2-3; D: NA; V: TRBV10-1; DNA: TGCGCCAGCAGTGAGGTCCTATCCCCCGTTAGCACAGATACGCAGTATTTT; CDR3: CASSEVLSPVSTDTQYF
size: few; J: TRBJ1-4; D: NA; V: TRBV6-6; DNA: TGTGCCAGCAGTACGGGCAGGACAACTAATGAAAAACTGTTTTTT; CDR3: CASSTGRTTNEKLFF
size: NA; J: TRBJ2-7; D: TRBD1; V: TRBV4-1; DNA: TGCGCCAGCAGCCAAGGGGGCACGGACAGGGGGTACGAGCAGTACTTC; CDR3: CASSQGGTDRGYEQYF
size: few; J: TRBJ1-1; D: NA; V: TRBV5-4; DNA: TGTGCCAGCAGCTTGGCCTTTAACACGCATACTGAAGCTTTCTTT; CDR3: CASSLAFNTHTEAFF
size: few; J: TRBJ1-5; D: NA; V: TRBV28; DNA: TGTGCCAGCAGCCATGCGGACGTTCAGCCCCAGCATTTT; CDR3: CASSHADVQPQHF
size: NA; J: TRBJ2-5; D: NA; V: TRBV24-1; DNA: TGTGCCACCAGTGATGACGGACACATACGAAGACAAGAGACCCAGTACTTC; CDR3: CATSDDGHIRRQETQYF
size: NA; J: TRBJ1-4; D: NA; V: TRBV7-6; DNA: TGTGCCAGCAGCTCAACGACAGTGGGCATTGAAAAACTGTTTTTT; CDR3: CASSSTTVGIEKLFF
size: few; J: TRBJ2-3; D: NA; V: TRBV3-1; DNA: TGTGCCAGCAGATCGGACCAGTACACAGATACGCAGTATTTT; CDR3: CASRSDQYTDTQYF
size: few; J: TRBJ1-1; D: NA; V: TRBV2; DNA: TGTGCCAGCAGTGAGCTAAGGGAGACTGAAGCTTTCTTT; CDR3: CASSELRETEAFF
size: NA; J: TRBJ1-2; D: NA; V: TRBV7-9; DNA: TGTGCCAGCACCCCAGACCCGATCACCTTC; CDR3: CASTPDPITF
size: NA; J: TRBJ1-2; D: TRBD1; V: TRBV28; DNA: TGTGCCAGCAGAGGGGGCTCAGAGGGATACACCTTC; CDR3: CASRGGSEGYTF
size: many; J: TRBJ2-5; D: TRBD1; V: TRBV7-6; DNA: TGTGCCAGCAGCTTCGGACAGGTTAAACTCCAAGAGACCCAGTACTTC; CDR3: CASSFGQVKLQETQYF
size: NA; J: TRBJ1-5; D: NA; V: TRBV6-6; DNA: TGTGCCAGCTCTCCCAGGCCCCTGGACAAATTTAGCAATCAGCCCCAGCATTTT; CDR3: CASSPRPLDKFSNQPQHF
size: NA; J: TRBJ2-3; D: NA; V: TRBV5-8; DNA: TGTGCCAGCAGCCCTGTTCCAGGAACAGATACGCAGTATTTT; CDR3: CASSPVPGTDTQYF
size: NA; J: TRBJ2-7; D: NA; V: TRBV4-1; DNA: TGCGCCAGCAGCCAAGTTCCCAACTCCTACGAGCAGTACTTC; CDR3: CASSQVPNSYEQYF
size: many; J: TRBJ1-1; D: NA; V: TRBV5-6; DNA: TGTGCCAGCAGCTTGGGAGCCTACACTGAAGCTTTCTTT; CDR3: CASSLGAYTEAFF
size: NA; J: TRBJ2-7; D: TRBD1; V: TRBV27; DNA: TGTGCCAGCAGTCGACAGGGGGAACACGAGCAGTACTTC; CDR3: CASSRQGEHEQYF
size: few; J: TRBJ2-5; D: NA; V: TRBV10-3; DNA: TGTGCCATCAGTTTAGCGGGGCCACAGGGGGAGACCCAGTACTTC; CDR3: CAISLAGPQGETQYF
size: NA; J: TRBJ2-2; D: NA; V: TRBV29-1; DNA: TGCAGCGCAGTTCCGAACACCGGGGAGCTGTTTTTT; CDR3: CSAVPNTGELFF
size: few; J: TRBJ1-2; D: TRBD1; V: TRBV25-1; DNA: TGTGCCAGCAGCGGCAGGGGGCCTGGCTACACCTTC; CDR3: CASSGRGPGYTF
size: NA; J: TRBJ1-6; D: TRBD1; V: TRBV6-6; DNA: TGTGCCAGCAGTTTCCTCGGACAGGGTACTAATTCACCCCTCCACTTT; CDR3: CASSFLGQGTNSPLHF
size: NA; J: TRBJ2-5; D: NA; V: TRBV12-3/TRBV12-4; DNA: TGTGCCAGCAGCCCCCTGCAGAAAGAGACCCAGTACTTC; CDR3: CASSPLQKETQYF
size: NA; J: TRBJ2-1; D: TRBD1; V: TRBV7-9; DNA: TGTGCCAGCAGCGATGGGGACAGGGGGTTCGGTGAGCAGTTCTTC; CDR3: CASSDGDRGFGEQFF
size: many; J: TRBJ2-1; D: TRBD1; V: TRBV7-8; DNA: TGTGCCAGCAGCTTGACCGGGACAGATGACAATGAGCAGTTCTTC; CDR3: CASSLTGTDDNEQFF
size: NA; J: TRBJ2-3; D: NA; V: TRBV4-3; DNA: TGCGCCAGCAGCCAAGTTCCCCCGTCGGTTAGCACAGATACGCAGTATTTT; CDR3: CASSQVPPSVSTDTQYF
size: few; J: TRBJ2-3; D: TRBD2; V: TRBV5-4; DNA: TGTGCCAGCAGTCCAGCGGGAACTAGCACAGATACGCAGTATTTT; CDR3: CASSPAGTSTDTQYF
size: few; J: TRBJ2-1; D: TRBD1; V: TRBV5-5; DNA: TGTGCCAGCAGCTTGTGGGCAGGGGGCTCCTACAATGAGCAGTTCTTC; CDR3: CASSLWAGGSYNEQFF
size: NA; J: TRBJ1-5; D: NA; V: TRBV6-2/TRBV6-3; DNA: TGTGCCAGCAGTTTCGGAACCCATGGGGGGCTAGGTCAGCCCCAGCATTTT; CDR3: CASSFGTHGGLGQPQHF
size: NA; J: TRBJ1-1; D: NA; V: TRBV4-3; DNA: TGCGCCAGCAGCCAAGGCCCGGTCAGGGAAGATACTGAAGCTTTCTTT; CDR3: CASSQGPVREDTEAFF
size: NA; J: TRBJ1-1; D: NA; V: TRBV5-1; DNA: TGCGCCAGCAGCTATGGACACGAAGGGAACACTGAAGCTTTCTTT; CDR3: CASSYGHEGNTEAFF
size: many; J: TRBJ1-2; D: NA; V: TRBV6-5; DNA: TGTGCCAGCAGTTACAGGGGCTGGGGCTACACCTTC; CDR3: CASSYRGWGYTF
size: NA; J: TRBJ2-1; D: TRBD2; V: TRBV29-1; DNA: TGCAGCGTTGTGCAGGCCGGGAGGTCCTACAATGAGCAGTTCTTC; CDR3: CSVVQAGRSYNEQFF
size: few; J: TRBJ1-1; D: NA; V: TRBV7-3; DNA: TGTGCCAGCAGCTTCGATGCGAACACTGAAGCTTTCTTT; CDR3: CASSFDANTEAFF
size: few; J: TRBJ1-1; D: NA; V: TRBV12-3/TRBV12-4; DNA: TGTGCCAGCAGTACCGGGACTGAAGCTTTCTTT; CDR3: CASSTGTEAFF
size: few; J: TRBJ2-4; D: NA; V: TRBV4-3; DNA: TGCGCCAGCAGCCAAGACGGGCGAATCCACAAAAACATTCAGTACTTC; CDR3: CASSQDGRIHKNIQYF
size: few; J: TRBJ1-1; D: NA; V: TRBV7-2; DNA: TGTGCCAGCAGTCTAAGGACGGAGCGTGAAGCTTTCTTT; CDR3: CASSLRTEREAFF
size: NA; J: TRBJ1-4; D: NA; V: TRBV5-1; DNA: TGCGCCAGCAGCTTGCGCTCCCCCAATGAAAAACTGTTTTTT; CDR3: CASSLRSPNEKLFF
size: few; J: TRBJ2-3; D: TRBD1; V: TRBV7-2; DNA: TGTGCCAGCAGCCCCGCTGGACCGGGACAGGGGTCGTTAGGGTATTTT; CDR3: CASSPAGPGQGSLGYF
size: few; J: TRBJ2-7; D: TRBD1; V: TRBV5-1; DNA: TGCGCCAGCAGCTCCCAGGGGGCTGGGGAGCAGTACTTC; CDR3: CASSSQGAGEQYF
size: few; J: TRBJ2-1; D: TRBD2; V: TRBV19; DNA: TGTGCCAGTAGTGTCGCGCGGGGGGGTTCCTACAATGAGCAGTTCTTC; CDR3: CASSVARGGSYNEQFF
size: NA; J: TRBJ2-6; D: NA; V: TRBV12-3/TRBV12-4; DNA: TGTGCCAGCACCTTGGGGGGCGGGGGTCCTGGGGCCAACGTCCTGACTTTC; CDR3: CASTLGGGGPGANVLTF
size: NA; J: TRBJ2-2; D: NA; V: TRBV24-1; DNA: TGTGCCGCACTTGATACAAACACCGGGGAGCTGTTTTTT; CDR3: CAALDTNTGELFF
size: NA; J: TRBJ2-4; D: NA; V: TRBV7-2; DNA: TGTGCCAGCAGCTTAGTGACGACAGCCCACCAGTACTTC; CDR3: CASSLVTTAHQYF
size: few; J: TRBJ1-4; D: NA; V: TRBV27; DNA: TGTGCCAGCAGTTCCCTCGGGACGGGTGAGGAAAAACTGTTTTTT; CDR3: CASSSLGTGEEKLFF
size: NA; J: TRBJ2-4; D: NA; V: TRBV6-2/TRBV6-3; DNA: TGTGCCAGCAGTTATTCGGGGCTAGCCAAAAACATTCAGTACTTC; CDR3: CASSYSGLAKNIQYF
size: many; J: TRBJ2-7; D: NA; V: TRBV18; DNA: TGTGCCAGCTCACCCCGAGTGTATGGTTTATACGAGCAGTACTTC; CDR3: CASSPRVYGLYEQYF
size: NA; J: TRBJ2-5; D: TRBD2; V: TRBV5-1; DNA: TGCGCCAGCAGCTTCAGCGGGGGGGCCGGACCCCAAGAGACCCAGTACTTC; CDR3: CASSFSGGAGPQETQYF
size: many; J: TRBJ2-1; D: NA; V: TRBV7-6; DNA: TGTGCCAGCAGCTTCCAATTTGGTATCGATGAGCAGTTCTTC; CDR3: CASSFQFGIDEQFF
size: NA; J: TRBJ2-5; D: TRBD1; V: TRBV29-1; DNA: TGCAGCGTTGTTCTGGCAGGGGGTATGGAGACCCAGTACTTC; CDR3: CSVVLAGGMETQYF